Each of the 24 T cell receptor beta chains below was sequenced from the same sample in a study of human T cells and chemical hapten exposure. From the RACE reads, TCRdb called clonotypes with MiXCR, one entry per CDR3 protein. The table records about 350,000 distinct CDR3 sequences, about 6.9% of them present only once. As for time point: patch test 2, 6 weeks after DPC sensitization. Treatment: therapeutic diphenylcyclopropenone sensitization with weekly scalp DPC. The specimen comprised whole blood, sampled in connection with sensitization to the hapten diphenylcyclopropenone (DPC). All receptors come from a woman aged 18 to 35 with alopecia areata. Some clones in this sample may be carry-over from other donors' samples.

This chain uses TRBV19 with TRBJ1-5; D gene ambiguous. Per germline, CDR1 LNHDA and CDR2 SQIVND (reference sequence). V lost 0 bases and J 7 bases, leaving 10 bases between the germline ends. The CDR3 is made up of 14 amino acids. The CDR3 region is CASSIEGARQPQHF. The DNA for the CDR3 is TGTGCCAGTAGTATAGAGGGCGCAAGGCAGCCCCAGCATTTT.

The chain is built from TRBV6-6 and TRBJ2-5; no reliable D call. This CDR3 has 15 residues. Trimming left V 2 bases short and J 5 bases short, with 15 bases between. Germline V gene sequence: CDR1 MNHNY, CDR2 SVGAGI (reference sequence). The CDR3 spells CASSYSESFGETQYF. CDR3 in DNA: TGTGCCAGCAGTTACAGTGAGAGCTTCGGGGAGACCCAGTACTTC.

This clonotype was counted ten times or more. The chain couples TRBV20-1 to TRBJ1-1; a possible D gene is TRBD1 (5 bases). The germline V and J ends were trimmed by 4 bases and 3 bases, with 12 bases remaining between them. CDR1 and CDR2 (germline): DFQATT, SNEGSKA (reference sequence). CDR3 size: 13 residues. DNA for the CDR3: TGCAGTGCTACCCTCAGGGACGACACTGAAGCTTTCTTT. Translating it yields CSATLRDDTEAFF.

This clonotype was seen ten or more times. The CDR3 is CASSLVGGAHTDTQYF. The CDR3 DNA reads TGTGCCAGCAGCTTGGTAGGGGGGGCACACACAGATACGCAGTATTTT. The chain uses TRBV5-6 and TRBJ2-3; D may be TRBD2 (7 bases). V dropped 0 bases and J dropped 2 bases, with 13 bases sitting between them. Germline loops: CDR1 SGHDT, CDR2 YYEEEE. The CDR3 sequence is 16 residues long.

In regard to this clonotype: One junction end disagrees with the germline gene, perhaps due to a read error. This chain links TRBV27 with TRBJ1-1; TRBD1 aligns across 12 bases. CDR3 length: 15 amino acids. Germline V gene sequence: CDR1 MNHEY, CDR2 SMNVEV (reference sequence). CDR3 coding DNA: TGTGCCTGCAGTTCGCCGGGACAGGGGGCCACTGAAGCTTTCTTT. It is translated as CACSSPGQGATEAFF.

The rearrangement joins TRBV5-1 to TRBJ2-3; 10 bases match TRBD2. The CDR3 consists of 15 residues. V gave up 0 bases and J gave up 5 bases; unmatched junction bases: 3. CDR1 is SGHRS and CDR2 is YFSETQ in the germline V gene. The CDR3 loop reads CASSLESSGGDTQYF. The CDR3, as DNA: TGCGCCAGCAGCTTGGAGTCTAGCGGGGGAGATACGCAGTATTTT.

Ten or more counts support this clonotype. The chain is built from TRBV12-3 or TRBV12-4 and TRBJ1-5; maybe TRBD1 (6 bases). With 0 bases removed from V and 5 bases from J, the gap between germline ends came to 8 bases. The CDR3 covers 14 residues. The CDR3 protein is CASSLAGGHQPQHF. CDR3 coding DNA: TGTGCCAGCAGTTTAGCGGGGGGGCATCAGCCCCAGCATTTT.

This clonotype came up a few times. The V gene is TRBV19, the J gene TRBJ1-5; perhaps TRBD1 as D (6 bases). V was trimmed by 5 bases and J by 0 bases, leaving 23 bases between them. Germline V gene data show CDR1 as LNHDA and CDR2 as SQIVND (reference sequence). The CDR3 consists of 19 residues. CDR3 loop: CASSRRTGWVTNSNQPQHF. Here the CDR3 DNA reads TGTGCCAGTAGTCGTCGAACAGGGTGGGTTACGAATAGCAATCAGCCCCAGCATTTT.

The chain combines TRBV5-1 with TRBJ2-2; perhaps TRBD1 as D (6 bases). The germline V and J ends were trimmed by 6 bases and 1 base, with 10 bases remaining between them. Germline V gene lookup returns CDR1 SGHRS and CDR2 YFSETQ. This CDR3 comprises 14 residues. CDR3 in amino acids: CASTGTLNTGELFF. For the CDR3, the DNA is TGCGCCAGCACCGGGACACTGAACACCGGGGAGCTGTTTTTT.

As concerns this clonotype: A read error may produce the germline difference seen at one junction end. The rearrangement joins TRBV4-2 to TRBJ2-7; either TRBD1 or TRBD2 may supply D (5 bases each). The CDR3 has 13 residues. Germline CDR1 LGHNA, CDR2 YNFKEQ. CDR3 loop: CASSQDLPGPIFF. Here the CDR3 DNA reads TGTGCCAGCAGCCAAGATCTTCCGGGACCCATCTTCTTC.

The chain links TRBV10-3 to TRBJ1-1, with D possibly TRBD1 on 5 matching bases. CDR1 is ENHRY and CDR2 is SYGVKD in the germline V gene. V lost 10 bases and J lost 1, with 16 bases in between. The CDR3 is 14 residues long. CDR3 bases: TGTGCCACCAAGACCCGGGACGGGAACACTGAAGCTTTCTTT. Translated, it gives CATKTRDGNTEAFF.

The chain carries TRBV20-1 and TRBJ2-1; 12 bases match TRBD2. The V and J ends lost 2 bases and 12 bases, in that order; junction bases with no gene match: 14. Per germline, CDR1 DFQATT and CDR2 SNEGSKA (reference sequence). CDR3 length: 16 amino acids. The CDR3 nucleotides read TGCAGTGCTAGATCCGTAAGACTAGCGGGGGCTCCCGGGCAGTTCTTC. Translating gives CSARSVRLAGAPGQFF.

In its sample, this clonotype was seen a few times. V is TRBV20-1 and J is TRBJ2-3; TRBD2 matches 7 bases. The CDR3 is 13 residues long. The germline V gene encodes CDR1 DFQATT and CDR2 SNEGSKA (reference sequence). The junction had 1 base not matched to a gene; V was cut back by 4 bases and J by 0 bases. The CDR3 is CSAKRGSTDTQYF. As DNA, the CDR3 is TGCAGTGCTAAGCGGGGCAGCACAGATACGCAGTATTTT.

This clonotype was recorded a few times. This chain links TRBV5-1 with TRBJ2-7; 8 nucleotides line up with TRBD1. This CDR3 is 15 amino acids long. Germline V lookup: CDR1 SGHRS, CDR2 YFSETQ. J lost 0 bases, V lost 2 bases, and 4 bases had no gene match. The CDR3 region is CASSLWDRSSYEQYF. CDR3 nucleotide sequence: TGCGCCAGCAGCTTATGGGACAGGAGCTCCTACGAGCAGTACTTC.

This clonotype has ten or more counts. The rearrangement uses TRBV29-1 and TRBJ1-5, with a possible D match to TRBD1 (6 bases). The germline CDR1 and CDR2 sequences are SQVTM and ANQGSEA. CDR3 length equals 13 residues. With 6 bases removed from V and 3 bases from J, the gap between germline ends came to 12 bases. The CDR3 bases are TGCAGCGTCGCCGGGACACCCAATCAGCCCCAGCATTTT. As protein: CSVAGTPNQPQHF. Variable domain in full (rest from reference TRBV29-1 and TRBJ1-5): SAVISQKPSRDICQRGTSLTIQCQVDSQVTMMFWYRQQPGQSLTLIATANQGSEATYESGFVIDKFPISRPNLTFSTLTVSNMSPEDSSIYLCSVAGTPNQPQHFGDGTRLSIL.

This clonotype was recorded many times. The gene calls are TRBV20-1 and TRBJ1-1; 8 positions match TRBD1. The CDR3 consists of 15 residues. Trimming cost V 1 base and J 1 base; bases outside gene matches: 5. Germline values: CDR1 DFQATT, CDR2 SNEGSKA (reference sequence). The CDR3 DNA sequence: TGCAGTGCTAGAGCCTCCCAGGGGGCGAACACTGAAGCTTTCTTT. It yields the protein CSARASQGANTEAFF.

This clonotype was detected only a few times. This chain links TRBV6-1 with TRBJ2-1, with D possibly being TRBD1 or TRBD2 (6 bases each). The CDR3 loop spans 16 amino acids. Trimming left V 1 base short and J 3 bases short, with 13 bases between. Germline V gene sequence: CDR1 MNHNS, CDR2 SASEGT. As DNA, the CDR3 is TGTGCCAGCAGTGAAGTGGGGGGCGTTGTCTACAATGAGCAGTTCTTC. It translates to CASSEVGGVVYNEQFF.

This clonotype showed up just a few times. The chain combines TRBV7-2 with TRBJ1-2, with no clear D. CDR1 and CDR2 from the germline V gene are SGHTA and FQGNSA. This CDR3 comprises 14 residues. Deletions cut 0 bases from V and 4 bases from J, with 9 bases between. The chain's CDR3 is CASSLAGPLYGYTF. CDR3 bases: TGTGCCAGCAGCTTAGCAGGGCCGCTCTATGGCTACACCTTC.

The sample holds a few counts of this clonotype. DNA for the CDR3: TGTGCCAGGCCGTCGGATGGGACAGGGGGCCCTAGCTCTGGGGCCAACGTCCTGACTTTC. Translated, it gives CARPSDGTGGPSSGANVLTF. The chain recombines TRBV27 with TRBJ2-6, with 12 bases aligning to TRBD1. The CDR3 is made up of 20 amino acids. Losses at the gene ends were 9 bases for V and 0 bases for J; bases not matched to a gene: 15. CDR1 and CDR2 (germline): MNHEY, SMNVEV (reference sequence).

There are many counts of this clonotype. The V gene is TRBV20-1, the J gene TRBJ1-5, with D unclear. The germline CDR1 and CDR2 sequences are DFQATT and SNEGSKA (reference sequence). Trimming removed 4 bases from V and 0 bases from J, with 13 bases in between. The CDR3 consists of 15 residues. CDR3 sequence: CSANVISGSNQPQHF. The CDR3 bases are TGCAGTGCTAATGTCATTTCGGGTAGCAATCAGCCCCAGCATTTT.

In its sample, this clonotype was seen many times. V and J are TRBV7-2 and TRBJ1-5; D unclear. The V gene lost 1 base and the J gene lost 1 base, with 5 bases spanning the gap. CDR3 size: 14 residues. CDR1 SGHTA and CDR2 FQGNSA come from the germline V gene. The CDR3 sequence is CASSLVTSNQPQHF. The CDR3 bases are TGTGCCAGCAGCTTAGTGACAAGCAATCAGCCCCAGCATTTT.

This clonotype was recorded many times. The chain has TRBV20-1 and TRBJ1-5; D unclear. Germline assignment: CDR1 DFQATT and CDR2 SNEGSKA (reference sequence). The CDR3 is 13 residues long. Trimming took off 6 bases at V and 1 base at J, with 10 bases between the two ends. This chain's CDR3 is CSALDVSNQPQHF. The CDR3 DNA reads as TGCAGTGCACTTGACGTAAGCAATCAGCCCCAGCATTTT.

This clonotype was found many times. The chain combines TRBV28 with TRBJ2-2, with TRBD1 matching 8 bases. This CDR3 is built from 15 residues. The V gene end was trimmed by 5 bases and the J gene end by 6 bases; junction bases not matched to a gene: 8. From germline, CDR1 is MDHEN and CDR2 SYDVKM. The chain's CDR3 is CASSLGQGWAGELFF. The DNA of the CDR3 is TGTGCCAGCAGTCTCGGACAGGGTTGGGCCGGGGAGCTGTTTTTT. Full variable domain (remainder filled in from reference TRBV28 and TRBJ2-2): DVKVTQSSRYLVKRTGEKVFLECVQDMDHENMFWYRQDPGLGLRLIYFSYDVKMKEKGDIPEGYSVSREKKERFSLILESASTNQTSMYLCASSLGQGWAGELFFGEGSRLTVL.

Of note for this clonotype: Sequence at one end of the junction differs from germline and may be a read error. The chain recombines TRBV5-1 with TRBJ1-4; 7 bases fit TRBD1. The germline gives CDR1 SGHRS, CDR2 YFSETQ. The CDR3 loop spans 14 amino acids. The CDR3 coding sequence is TGCGCCTGCAGCTTTGGGACAGAACAAGAAAAACTGTTTTTT. Protein sequence: CACSFGTEQEKLFF.